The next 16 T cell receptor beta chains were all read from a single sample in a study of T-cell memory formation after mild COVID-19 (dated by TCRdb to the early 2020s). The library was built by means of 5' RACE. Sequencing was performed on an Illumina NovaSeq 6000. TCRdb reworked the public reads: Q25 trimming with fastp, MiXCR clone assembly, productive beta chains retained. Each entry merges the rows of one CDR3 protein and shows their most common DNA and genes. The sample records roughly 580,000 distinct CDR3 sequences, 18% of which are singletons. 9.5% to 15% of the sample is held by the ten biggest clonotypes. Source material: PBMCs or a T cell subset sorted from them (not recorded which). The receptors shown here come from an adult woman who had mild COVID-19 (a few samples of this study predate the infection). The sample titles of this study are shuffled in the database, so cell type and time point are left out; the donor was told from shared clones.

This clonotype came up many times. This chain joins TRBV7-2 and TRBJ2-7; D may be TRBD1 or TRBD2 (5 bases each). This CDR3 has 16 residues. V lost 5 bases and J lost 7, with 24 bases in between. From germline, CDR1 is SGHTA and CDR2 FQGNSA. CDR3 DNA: TGTGCCAGCAGCCCCCAAGGAGAGAGGTCAGGGAGAGAGCAGTACTTC. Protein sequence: CASSPQGERSGREQYF.

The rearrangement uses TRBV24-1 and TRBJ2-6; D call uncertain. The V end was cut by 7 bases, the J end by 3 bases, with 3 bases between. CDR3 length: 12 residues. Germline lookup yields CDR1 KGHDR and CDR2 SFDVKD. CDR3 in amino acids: CATSFGANVLTF. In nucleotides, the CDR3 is TGTGCCACCAGCTTTGGGGCCAACGTCCTGACTTTC.

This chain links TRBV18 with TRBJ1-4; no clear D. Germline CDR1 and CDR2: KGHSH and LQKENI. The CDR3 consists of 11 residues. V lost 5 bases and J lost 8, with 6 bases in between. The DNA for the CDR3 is TGTGCCAGCTCATCGGGAGAAAAACTGTTTTTT. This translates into CASSSGEKLFF. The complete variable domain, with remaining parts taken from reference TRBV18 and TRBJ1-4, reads NAGVMQNPRHLVRRRGQEARLRCSPMKGHSHVYWYRQLPEEGLKFMVYLQKENIIDESGMPKERFSAEFPKEGPSILRIQQVVRGDSAAYFCASSSGEKLFFGSGTQLSVL.

The CDR3 nucleotides are TGCAGCGTCCGTTGGGAGGCCGAGCAGTACTTC. Translating it yields CSVRWEAEQYF. The rearrangement joins TRBV29-1 to TRBJ2-7, with a tentative D call TRBD2 (6 bases). The CDR3 covers 11 residues. CDR1 is SQVTM and CDR2 is ANQGSEA in the germline V gene. V shed 6 bases and J shed 6 bases, with 12 bases lying between them.

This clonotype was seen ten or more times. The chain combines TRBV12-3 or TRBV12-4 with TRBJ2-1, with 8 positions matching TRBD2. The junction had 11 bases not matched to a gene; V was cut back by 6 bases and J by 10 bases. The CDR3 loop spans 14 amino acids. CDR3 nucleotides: TGTGCCAGCAGCCCCAGCGGGGGATTCAGGGAGCAGTTCTTC. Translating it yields CASSPSGGFREQFF.

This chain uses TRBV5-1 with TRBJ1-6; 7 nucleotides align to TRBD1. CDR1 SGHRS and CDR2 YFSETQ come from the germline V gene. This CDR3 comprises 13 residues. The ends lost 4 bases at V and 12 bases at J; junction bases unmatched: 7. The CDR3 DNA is TGCGCCAGCAGCGTCGGACAGGAGCTACCCCTCCACTTT. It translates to CASSVGQELPLHF.

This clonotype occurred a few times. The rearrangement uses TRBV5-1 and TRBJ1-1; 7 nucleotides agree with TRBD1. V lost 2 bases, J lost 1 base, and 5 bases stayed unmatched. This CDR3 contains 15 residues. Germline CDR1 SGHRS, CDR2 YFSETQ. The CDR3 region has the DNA TGCGCCAGCAGCTTATCCGGGACAGAGAACACTGAAGCTTTCTTT. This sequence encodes CASSLSGTENTEAFF.

The CDR3 DNA is TGTGCCAGCAGCCCGCCCGCGGGGCCGGTCTACGAGCAGTACTTC. As protein: CASSPPAGPVYEQYF. The chain employs TRBV7-9 and TRBJ2-7; D possibly corresponds to TRBD2 (6 bases). V lost 5 bases and J lost 3, with 17 bases in between. This CDR3 is built from 15 residues. Germline V lookup: CDR1 SEHNR, CDR2 FQNEAQ (reference sequence). Filled out from reference TRBV7-9 and TRBJ2-7, the complete variable domain reads DTGVSQNPRHKITKRGQNVTFRCDPISEHNRLYWYRQTLGQGPEFLTYFQNEAQLEKSRLLSDRFSAERPKGSFSTLEIQRTEQGDSAMYLCASSPPAGPVYEQYFGPGTRLTVT.

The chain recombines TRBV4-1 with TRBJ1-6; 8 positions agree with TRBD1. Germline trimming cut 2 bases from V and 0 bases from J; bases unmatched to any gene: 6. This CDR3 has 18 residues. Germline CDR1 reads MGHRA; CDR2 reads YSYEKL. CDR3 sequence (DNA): TGCGCCAGCAGCCAAACGTCAGGGGGCGCCTCCTATAATTCACCCCTCCACTTT. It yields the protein CASSQTSGGASYNSPLHF.

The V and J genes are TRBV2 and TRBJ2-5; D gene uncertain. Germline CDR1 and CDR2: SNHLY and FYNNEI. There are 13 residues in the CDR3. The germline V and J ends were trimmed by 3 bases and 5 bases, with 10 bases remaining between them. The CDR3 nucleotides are TGTGCCAGCAGTGATAGGGCCGGGGAGACCCAGTACTTC. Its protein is CASSDRAGETQYF. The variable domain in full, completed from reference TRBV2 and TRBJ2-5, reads EPEVTQTPSHQVTQMGQEVILRCVPISNHLYFYWYRQILGQKVEFLVSFYNNEISEKSEIFDDQFSVERPDGSNFTLKIRSTKLEDSAMYFCASSDRAGETQYFGPGTRLLVL.

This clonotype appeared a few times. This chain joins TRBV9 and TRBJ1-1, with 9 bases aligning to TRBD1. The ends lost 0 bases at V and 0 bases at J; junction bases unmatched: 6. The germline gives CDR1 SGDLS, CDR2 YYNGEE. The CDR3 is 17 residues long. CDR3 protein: CASSVGDRAGLNTEAFF. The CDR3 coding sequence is TGTGCCAGCAGCGTAGGGGACAGGGCCGGTTTGAACACTGAAGCTTTCTTT.

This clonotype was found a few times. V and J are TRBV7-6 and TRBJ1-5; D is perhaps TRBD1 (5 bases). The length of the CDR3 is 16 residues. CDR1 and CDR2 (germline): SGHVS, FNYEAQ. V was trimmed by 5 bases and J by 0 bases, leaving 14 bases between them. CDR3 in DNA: TGTGCCAGCAGCCTGACATCAGGGAATAGCAATCAGCCCCAGCATTTT. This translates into CASSLTSGNSNQPQHF.

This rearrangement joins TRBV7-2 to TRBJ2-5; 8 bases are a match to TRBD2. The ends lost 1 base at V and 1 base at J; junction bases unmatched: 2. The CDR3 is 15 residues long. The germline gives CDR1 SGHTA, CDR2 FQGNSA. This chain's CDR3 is CASSLVTSGQETQYF. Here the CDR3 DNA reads TGTGCCAGCAGCTTAGTTACTAGCGGCCAAGAGACCCAGTACTTC.

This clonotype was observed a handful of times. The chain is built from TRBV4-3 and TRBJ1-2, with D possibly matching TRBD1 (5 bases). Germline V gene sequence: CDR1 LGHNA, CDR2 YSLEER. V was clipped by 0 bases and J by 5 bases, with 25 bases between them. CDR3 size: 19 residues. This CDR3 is CASSQDFSAGRHRGYGYTF. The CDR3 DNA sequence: TGCGCCAGCAGCCAAGATTTTTCGGCAGGGAGGCATCGAGGTTATGGCTACACCTTC.

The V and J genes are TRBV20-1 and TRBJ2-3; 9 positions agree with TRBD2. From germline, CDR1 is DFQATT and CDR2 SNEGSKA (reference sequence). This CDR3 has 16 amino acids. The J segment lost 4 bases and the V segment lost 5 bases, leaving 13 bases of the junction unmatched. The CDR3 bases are TGCAGTGCTTCTCTAATCGCGGGGGGGCCGGCAGATACGCAGTATTTT. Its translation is CSASLIAGGPADTQYF.

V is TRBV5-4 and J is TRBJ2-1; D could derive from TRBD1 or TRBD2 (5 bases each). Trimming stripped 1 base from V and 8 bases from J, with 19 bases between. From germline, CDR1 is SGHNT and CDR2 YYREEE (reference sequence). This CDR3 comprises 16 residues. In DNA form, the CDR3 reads TGTGCCAGCAGCTTGCAAGGATGGGACCTCGAGGATGAGCAGTTCTTC. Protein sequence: CASSLQGWDLEDEQFF.